The 26 T cell receptor beta chains listed next were all sequenced from one sample in a study of cytomegalovirus exposure and HLA in healthy donors (dated by TCRdb to about 2017). The receptor library was made with the immunoSEQ multiplex PCR assay. A mixture of 60 forward primers for TCR Vbeta segments and 13 reverse primers for TCR Jbeta segments was used in the multiplex PCR. TCRdb mirrors the immuneACCESS table, restricted to in-frame sequences. Some clones are absent from its copies; in checked studies, under half trace to an unresolved V gene, and the reason for the others is unknown. The sample table holds 130,000 or so clones, of which around 66% were seen once. The ten largest clones take up over 5% of the sample. The sequenced sample consisted of PBMCs. These receptor sequences come from a woman aged 60 to 75 in good health and CMV-seronegative.

This chain connects TRBV2 to TRBJ1-5, with a weak D call TRBD1 (6 bases). Germline assignment: CDR1 SNHLY and CDR2 FYNNEI. The CDR3 extends over 15 amino acids. With 7 bases removed from V and 1 base from J, the gap between germline ends came to 14 bases. The CDR3 sequence: CASTSGARSNQPQHF. DNA for the CDR3: TGTGCCAGCACATCAGGGGCCAGGAGCAATCAGCCCCAGCATTTT.

V gene TRBV6-1 combines with J gene TRBJ2-7, with 7 positions matching TRBD1. This CDR3 has 13 amino acids. Germline V CDR1 and CDR2: MNHNS, SASEGT. J lost 6 bases, V lost 7 bases, and 9 bases had no gene match. In DNA, the CDR3 is TGTGCCAGCACTAAGGGACAGCCCGGCGAGCAGTACTTC. Translation: CASTKGQPGEQYF.

V usage is TRBV27 and J usage is TRBJ2-1; 7 nucleotides match TRBD2. The CDR3 contains 17 residues. The trim removed 2 bases at V and 0 bases at J, leaving 7 bases unmatched. CDR1 is MNHEY and CDR2 is SMNVEV in the germline V gene (reference sequence). CDR3 nucleotides: TGTGCCAGCAGTTTACAGGACGGGAGGTACTCCTACAATGAGCAGTTCTTC. Its translation: CASSLQDGRYSYNEQFF.

The gene calls are TRBV7-2 and TRBJ2-7, with TRBD1 matching over 12 bases. Per germline, CDR1 SGHTA and CDR2 FQGNSA. The V segment lost 4 bases and the J segment 4 bases; nucleotides outside the gene matches: 2. The CDR3 totals 14 residues. CDR3 loop: CASSWDRGPYEQYF. As DNA, the CDR3 is TGTGCCAGCAGCTGGGACAGGGGGCCGTACGAGCAGTACTTC. Supplemented by reference TRBV7-2 and TRBJ2-7, the full variable domain reads GAGVSQSPSNKVTEKGKDVELRCDPISGHTALYWYRQSLGQGLEFLIYFQGNSAPDKSGLPSDRFSAERTGGSVSTLTIQRTQQEDSAVYLCASSWDRGPYEQYFGPGTRLTVT.

The chain uses TRBV23-1 and TRBJ1-2, with D possibly TRBD1 on 5 matching bases. Being an ORF, TRBV23-1 has a function that is uncertain. Between the trimmed V and J ends, which lost 2 bases and 3 bases, there was a span of 25 bases. CDR3 length: 19 amino acids. CDR3 loop: CASSQPPTGTGRGDYGYTF. DNA for the CDR3: TGCGCCAGCAGTCAACCCCCCACCGGGACCGGGCGGGGGGACTATGGCTACACCTTC.

The V gene is TRBV10-3, the J gene TRBJ1-1; D is uncertain. The CDR3 consists of 13 residues. Trimming took off 3 bases at V and 6 bases at J, with 11 bases between the two ends. Germline values: CDR1 ENHRY, CDR2 SYGVKD. The CDR3 loop reads CAISDDGIAEAFF. DNA for the CDR3: TGTGCCATCAGTGACGACGGGATTGCTGAAGCTTTCTTT.

This chain links TRBV19 with TRBJ2-2, with 7 bases lining up with TRBD1. This CDR3 is 15 amino acids long. Germline trimming cut 4 bases from V and 4 bases from J; bases unmatched to any gene: 6. The germline V gene encodes CDR1 LNHDA and CDR2 SQIVND (reference sequence). The CDR3 reads CASSSQGVGTGELFF. As DNA, the CDR3 is TGTGCCAGTAGTAGCCAGGGGGTCGGCACCGGGGAGCTGTTTTTT.

V is TRBV29-1 and J is TRBJ2-7; 10 bases are a match to TRBD2. With V trimmed by 8 bases and J by 3 bases, 13 bases remained unmatched. The CDR3 loop spans 15 amino acids. CDR1 is SQVTM and CDR2 is ANQGSEA in the germline V gene. CDR3 coding DNA: TGCAGCCCACGGAGGCTAGCGGGAGCATTCTACGAGCAGTACTTC. It yields the protein CSPRRLAGAFYEQYF.

The chain has TRBV5-1 and TRBJ1-2; TRBD1 matches at 7 bases. This CDR3 spans 14 amino acids. The germline CDR1 and CDR2 sequences are SGHRS and YFSETQ. V shed 4 bases, J shed 4 bases, and the junction held 7 bases outside the gene matches. The CDR3 reads CASSIGTALYGYTF. The CDR3 DNA reads as TGCGCCAGCAGCATAGGGACAGCACTCTATGGCTACACCTTC.

This chain uses TRBV7-8 with TRBJ1-2, with D possibly matching TRBD1 (5 bases). The germline V gene has CDR1 SGHVS and CDR2 FQNEAQ. V shed 1 base and J shed 4 bases, with 10 bases lying between them. CDR3 size: 14 residues. CDR3 residues: CASSLDGGTYGYTF. The CDR3 nucleotides are TGTGCCAGCAGCTTAGACGGCGGGACCTATGGCTACACCTTC.

This clone is a singleton in its sample. The V and J genes are TRBV11-1 and TRBJ2-6; 7 nucleotides line up with TRBD1. Germline CDR1 SGHAT, CDR2 FQDESV (reference sequence). Losses at the gene ends were 8 bases for V and 4 bases for J; bases not matched to a gene: 5. The CDR3 has 14 amino acids. This CDR3 reads CASQTGSGANVLTF. CDR3 DNA sequence: TGTGCCAGCCAGACAGGGTCCGGGGCCAACGTCCTGACTTTC. Full variable domain (missing parts from reference TRBV11-1 and TRBJ2-6): EAEVAQSPRYKITEKSQAVAFWCDPISGHATLYWYRQILGQGPELLVQFQDESVVDDSQLPKDRFSAERLKGVDSTLKIQPAELGDSAMYLCASQTGSGANVLTFGAGSRLTVL.

The CDR3 loop is CASSIVFGQARYGYTF. The DNA for the CDR3 is TGTGCCAGTAGTATCGTATTTGGGCAGGCTCGATATGGCTACACCTTC. The chain uses TRBV19 and TRBJ1-2; no reliable D call. The germline V gene encodes CDR1 LNHDA and CDR2 SQIVND (reference sequence). This CDR3 comprises 16 residues. With 3 bases removed from V and 5 bases from J, the gap between germline ends came to 19 bases.

The rearrangement uses TRBV6-8 and TRBJ2-3; 12 nucleotides line up with TRBD2. CDR3 size: 16 residues. Germline values: CDR1 MNHGY, CDR2 SAAAGT. Trimming removed 5 bases from V and 1 base from J; junction bases left unmatched: 4. The CDR3 protein is CASSALAGGGTDTQYF. The CDR3 DNA sequence: TGTGCCAGCAGTGCACTAGCGGGAGGCGGCACAGATACGCAGTATTTT.

The chain employs TRBV7-2 and TRBJ2-3; D not resolved. This CDR3 contains 14 residues. V shed 4 bases and J shed 4 bases, with 12 bases lying between them. CDR1 and CDR2 (germline): SGHTA, FQGNSA. DNA for the CDR3: TGTGCCAGCAGCTCGAGCCGGGTCTCAGATACGCAGTATTTT. Its translation: CASSSSRVSDTQYF.

This clone was seen more than once but under ten times. The genes are TRBV6-6 and TRBJ2-7, with D possibly matching TRBD1 (5 bases). The V and J ends lost 1 base and 1 base respectively, with 8 bases between them. The length of the CDR3 is 14 residues. The germline V gene encodes CDR1 MNHNY and CDR2 SVGAGI (reference sequence). The DNA of the CDR3 is TGTGCCAGCAGTTACTTTGCAGGGTCCTACGAGCAGTACTTC. The encoded protein is CASSYFAGSYEQYF.

The chain couples TRBV10-3 to TRBJ2-7, with TRBD1 matching over 8 bases. This CDR3 is built from 13 residues. From germline, CDR1 is ENHRY and CDR2 SYGVKD. CDR3: CSTQAGGQDEQYF. The CDR3 DNA sequence: TGTTCAACCCAGGCAGGGGGCCAAGACGAGCAGTACTTC.

This clone was seen more than once but under ten times. The sample has other DNA sequences that encode this CDR3 too. The chain carries TRBV6-5 and TRBJ2-7, with D possibly matching TRBD2 (5 bases). Per the germline V gene, CDR1 is MNHEY and CDR2 is SVGAGI. The germline V and J ends were trimmed by 5 bases and 2 bases, with 10 bases remaining between them. This CDR3 spans 13 amino acids. The CDR3 loop reads CASSPSGTYEQYF. For the CDR3, the DNA is TGTGCCAGCAGTCCCTCGGGGACCTACGAGCAGTACTTC.

Points on this clone: A read error may produce the germline difference seen at one junction end. The CDR3 loop reads CSSSLTRGTGELFF. The CDR3 DNA reads TGTTCCAGCAGCTTAACGCGGGGGACCGGGGAGCTGTTTTTT. The chain uses TRBV7-9 and TRBJ2-2; TRBD2 aligns across 7 bases. This CDR3 has 14 residues. The germline V gene encodes CDR1 SEHNR and CDR2 FQNEAQ (reference sequence).

This clone has a handful of counts. The rearrangement uses TRBV7-3 and TRBJ2-7; the D gene is possibly TRBD2 (5 bases). CDR3 size: 14 residues. Germline V gene sequence: CDR1 SGHTA, CDR2 FQGTGA. Between the trimmed V and J ends, which lost 3 bases and 0 bases, there was a span of 9 bases. The CDR3 nucleotides read TGTGCCAGCAGCTTCGGAGGTTCCTCCTACGAGCAGTACTTC. It codes for CASSFGGSSYEQYF.

This clone was counted a single time. J is TRBJ2-3 and V is TRBV19, with TRBD2 matching over 10 bases. This CDR3 is built from 15 residues. J was trimmed by 6 bases and V by 5 bases; bases with no gene match: 8. Germline-derived CDR1 and CDR2 are LNHDA and SQIVND (reference sequence). This CDR3 reads CASSSIAGGRDTQYF. The CDR3 region has the DNA TGTGCCAGTAGTTCCATAGCGGGGGGCCGGGATACGCAGTATTTT.

The rearrangement links TRBV7-8 to TRBJ2-5, with a possible D match to TRBD1 (5 bases). This CDR3 comprises 13 residues. The V gene lost 3 bases and the J gene lost 5 bases, with 10 bases spanning the gap. From germline, CDR1 is SGHVS and CDR2 FQNEAQ. Written as DNA, the CDR3 is TGTGCCAGCAGCTTCAGGACAACGGAGACCCAGTACTTC. Protein product: CASSFRTTETQYF.

The chain has TRBV2 and TRBJ2-7; D perhaps matches TRBD2 (6 bases). This CDR3 has 13 amino acids. CDR1 and CDR2 (germline): SNHLY, FYNNEI. Trimming removed 7 bases at V and 4 bases at J, with 14 bases between. The CDR3 spells CASKGRNLYEQYF. The CDR3 nucleotides are TGTGCCAGCAAGGGGAGGAATCTATACGAGCAGTACTTC.

The J gene is TRBJ2-2, the V gene TRBV10-3; 15 bases agree with TRBD2. The germline V gene has CDR1 ENHRY and CDR2 SYGVKD. There are 18 residues in the CDR3. V trimming: 6 bases; J trimming: 4 bases; junction bases outside the gene matches: 9. CDR3 sequence (DNA): TGTGCCATCAGCCGGACTAGCGGGAGGGCCGGGGGCACCGGGGAGCTGTTTTTT. Amino acids: CAISRTSGRAGGTGELFF.

The genes are TRBV12-2 and TRBJ1-2; the table's D call, TRBD1, has no DNA check behind it. TRBV12-2 corresponds to a pseudogene. The CDR3 contains 15 residues. The CDR3 is CASRLVDRANYGYTF. The CDR3 region has the DNA TGTGCAAGTCGCCTAGTCGACAGGGCTAACTATGGCTACACCTTC.

This clone was picked up a small number of times. The chain employs TRBV5-1 and TRBJ2-3; 14 nucleotides match TRBD2. CDR3 length equals 16 residues. Germline loops: CDR1 SGHRS, CDR2 YFSETQ. V shed 4 bases and J 4 bases; nucleotides not matched to a gene: 5. Here the CDR3 reads CASSEGLAGVSDTQYF. CDR3 coding DNA: TGCGCCAGCAGCGAGGGACTAGCGGGAGTGTCAGATACGCAGTATTTT.

V is TRBV6-1 and J is TRBJ1-5; 9 nucleotides agree with TRBD1. With V trimmed by 7 bases and J by 0 bases, 4 bases remained unmatched. Germline V gene sequence: CDR1 MNHNS, CDR2 SASEGT. This CDR3 region has 15 residues. The CDR3 coding sequence is TGTGCCAGCATATGGACAGGGGATAGCAATCAGCCCCAGCATTTT. Its protein product is CASIWTGDSNQPQHF.